This T cell receptor (beta chain) emerged from a study of blood T cell repertoires in COVID-19. Overall study context: Samples came from the United States, Italy and Spain, spanning acute and convalescent COVID-19.

Here immunoSEQ multiplex PCR was the method, and the copy in TCRdb shows in-frame clones only, minus some. The table includes 300,000 to 400,000 clones, approximately 91% detected once. The CDR3 extends over 14 amino acids. Germline V gives CDR1 LNHDA, CDR2 SQIVND (reference sequence). The V and J ends lost 6 bases and 0 bases respectively, with 11 bases between them. Specimen: PBMCs or T cells enriched from blood (not recorded which). V and J are TRBV19 and TRBJ1-2; D unclear. The origin of this receptor is a woman in her 30s who had been exposed to COVID-19. The CDR3 DNA follows: TGTGCCAGTAGCCCGGGATTCCCTAACTATGGCTACACCTTC. Amino acid sequence: CASSPGFPNYGYTF.